The clone carrying this T cell receptor (beta chain) has ten or more counts. Active moderate-to-severe ophthalmopathy, Clinical Activity Score at least 3, NOSPECS at least 4, under 3 months' duration. Patients were excluded for uncontrolled infection, other autoimmune disease, pregnancy or lactation. The sample belongs to a study of T cells in Graves' hyperthyroidism and ophthalmopathy. Template material for amplifying TCR beta CDR3 regions consisted of RNA transcripts. The study used the HTBI primer set for a first-round RT-PCR of the TCR CDR3. TCRdb reprocessed the multiplex PCR reads with MiXCR, giving one entry per CDR3 protein. The sample carries about 530,000 distinct CDR3 sequences, roughly 17% recorded once. Sequencing was performed on blood. The clonotype originates from a woman aged 18-30 years with Graves' ophthalmopathy.

The CDR3: CASSLRVDTGELFF. The CDR3 DNA follows: TGCGCCAGCAGCTTGAGGGTGGACACCGGGGAGCTGTTTTTT. The genes are TRBV5-1 and TRBJ2-2; D is uncertain. Germline V gives CDR1 SGHRS, CDR2 YFSETQ. The CDR3 covers 14 residues. V lost 1 base and J 3 bases, leaving 7 bases between the germline ends.